The next 28 T cell receptor beta chains were all read from a single sample in a study of blood T cell repertoires in COVID-19. Repertoires were generated with immunoSEQ multiplex PCR, while TCRdb's copy carries only in-frame clones and drops some. The sample carries approximately 240,000 clones, about 86% recorded once. Sequences were obtained from PBMCs or T cells enriched from blood (not recorded which). These receptors were collected from a woman aged 40 to 55 with acute COVID-19.

The chain couples TRBV27 to TRBJ2-2; TRBD1 might be the D (5 bases). This CDR3 is built from 13 residues. Germline V gives CDR1 MNHEY, CDR2 SMNVEV (reference sequence). The V end was cut by 1 base, the J end by 7 bases, with 7 bases between. CDR3 sequence (DNA): TGTGCCAGCAGTTTATTTCAGGGCGGGGAGCTGTTTTTT. This sequence encodes CASSLFQGGELFF.

The V call is TRBV28, the J call TRBJ1-2; the D is unclear. V lost 2 bases and J 0 bases, leaving 4 bases between the germline ends. Looked up from germline, CDR1 is MDHEN and CDR2 is SYDVKM. The CDR3 runs 13 residues. In DNA, the CDR3 is TGTGCCAGCAGTTTAGGCACTAACTATGGCTACACCTTC. Its translation is CASSLGTNYGYTF.

The V and J genes are TRBV2 and TRBJ1-3; no reliable D call. This CDR3 spans 13 amino acids. Looked up from germline, CDR1 is SNHLY and CDR2 is FYNNEI. With 10 bases removed from V and 0 bases from J, the gap between germline ends came to 10 bases. CDR3 DNA sequence: TGTGCCATAAAAGGCGGCTCTGGAAACACCATATATTTT. As protein: CAIKGGSGNTIYF.

The chain couples TRBV4-1 to TRBJ1-1; 10 nucleotides match TRBD1. The germline CDR1 and CDR2 sequences are MGHRA and YSYEKL. This CDR3 region has 15 residues. V shed 1 base and J 4 bases; nucleotides not matched to a gene: 3. In DNA form, the CDR3 reads TGCGCCAGCAGCCAAGTTGGGACAGGGGCCACTGAAGCTTTCTTT. As protein: CASSQVGTGATEAFF.

The J gene is TRBJ1-5, the V gene TRBV5-5, with TRBD1 as a possible D gene (5 bases). This CDR3 has 13 residues. Trimming cost V 4 bases and J 5 bases, with 10 bases left between them. Germline CDR1 and CDR2: SGHKS and YYEKEE (reference sequence). The DNA of the CDR3 is TGTGCCAGCAGCCTGTCGGGGGATCAGCCCCAGCATTTT. Encoded protein: CASSLSGDQPQHF.

The chain combines TRBV16 with TRBJ2-7; D might be TRBD1 (6 bases). Looked up from germline, CDR1 is KGHSY and CDR2 is FQNENV. Trimming removed 0 bases at V and 3 bases at J, with 15 bases between. The CDR3 length is 16 residues. The CDR3 loop is CASSQSGGGQDYEQYF. The CDR3 DNA sequence: TGTGCCAGCAGCCAATCTGGTGGGGGCCAGGACTACGAGCAGTACTTC.

As DNA, the CDR3 is TGTGCCTGGGGGGGGCTAGCGGGAGACCGGGAGACCCAGTACTTC. Translation: CAWGGLAGDRETQYF. The gene calls are TRBV30 and TRBJ2-5; 10 bases match TRBD2. Per the germline V gene, CDR1 is GTSNPN and CDR2 is SVGIG (reference sequence). Trimming removed 5 bases from V and 5 bases from J; junction bases left unmatched: 11. CDR3 length: 15 amino acids.

The chain carries TRBV19 and TRBJ2-5; 11 bases match TRBD1. The CDR3 spans 15 residues. J lost 7 bases, V lost 5 bases, and 9 bases had no gene match. Germline CDR1 is LNHDA and CDR2 is SQIVND (reference sequence). Written as DNA, the CDR3 is TGTGCCAGTAGTGCCGGGACAGGGGGATTCGGGACCCAGTACTTC. Residues: CASSAGTGGFGTQYF.

This clone came up once. The chain combines TRBV5-1 with TRBJ2-3; 7 bases match TRBD2. The V and J ends lost 1 base and 4 bases, in that order; junction bases with no gene match: 6. This CDR3 is 15 amino acids long. CDR1 and CDR2 (germline): SGHRS, YFSETQ. CDR3 region: CASSLSVGGADTQYF. Written as DNA, the CDR3 is TGCGCCAGCAGCTTGTCTGTGGGGGGGGCAGATACGCAGTATTTT.

The chain recombines TRBV4-1 with TRBJ1-2, with 7 bases aligning to TRBD1. The CDR3 is made up of 14 amino acids. CDR1 and CDR2 (germline): MGHRA, YSYEKL. The V and J ends lost 0 bases and 6 bases, in that order; junction bases with no gene match: 4. The CDR3 sequence: CASSQEDREHGYTF. In DNA, the CDR3 is TGCGCCAGCAGCCAAGAAGACAGGGAGCATGGCTACACCTTC.

CDR3 nucleotide sequence: TGCGCCAGCAGGTCGGGACTAGCGGCGGACGAGCAGTACTTC. Translated, it gives CASRSGLAADEQYF. V is TRBV5-1 and J is TRBJ2-7; 11 bases align to TRBD2. This CDR3 spans 14 amino acids. The junction had 6 bases not matched to a gene; V was cut back by 5 bases and J by 5 bases. Looked up from germline, CDR1 is SGHRS and CDR2 is YFSETQ.

The chain recombines TRBV4-1 with TRBJ2-3; 12 bases are a match to TRBD2. Germline V gene sequence: CDR1 MGHRA, CDR2 YSYEKL. Losses at the gene ends were 1 base for V and 6 bases for J; bases not matched to a gene: 8. The CDR3 runs to 17 residues. CDR3 amino acids: CASSQVRGLAGRDTQYF. Written as DNA, the CDR3 is TGCGCCAGCAGCCAAGTGAGAGGACTAGCGGGGCGTGATACGCAGTATTTT.

J is TRBJ2-7 and V is TRBV6-2 or TRBV6-3; 10 bases are shared with TRBD2. The CDR3 contains 14 residues. Germline V gene lookup returns CDR1 MNHEY and CDR2 SVGEGT. V lost 2 bases and J lost 2; bases outside the gene matches: 0. In DNA form, the CDR3 reads TGTGCCAGCAGTTACGGACTAGCGGCCTACGAGCAGTACTTC. This encodes CASSYGLAAYEQYF.

The chain carries TRBV7-3 and TRBJ2-1; tentatively, D is TRBD2 (6 bases). V was shortened by 1 base and J by 2 bases, with 9 bases between the two germline ends. The CDR3 runs to 15 residues. Germline CDR1 reads SGHTA; CDR2 reads FQGTGA. The DNA for the CDR3 is TGTGCCAGCAGCTTAATAGCGGACCCCTACAATGAGCAGTTCTTC. This codes for CASSLIADPYNEQFF.

This rearrangement joins TRBV11-2 to TRBJ2-5; D is perhaps TRBD2 (5 bases). The CDR3 runs 17 residues. In germline, CDR1 is SGHAT, CDR2 FQNNGV. V was clipped by 6 bases and J by 2 bases, with 22 bases between them. CDR3 protein: CASRLLEGAWVQETQYF. The CDR3 bases are TGTGCCAGCAGATTATTAGAGGGTGCATGGGTTCAAGAGACCCAGTACTTC.

In its sample, this clone was seen once. The chain couples TRBV2 to TRBJ2-4, with TRBD2 as a possible D gene (5 bases). Germline loops: CDR1 SNHLY, CDR2 FYNNEI. V gave up 5 bases and J gave up 4 bases, with 6 bases separating them. CDR3 length equals 12 residues. The CDR3 loop is CASSRTKNIQYF. For the CDR3, the DNA is TGTGCCAGCAGTAGGACTAAAAACATTCAGTACTTC.

The J gene is TRBJ1-5, the V gene TRBV6-6; D remains unclear. The length of the CDR3 is 14 residues. Trimming removed 7 bases at V and 4 bases at J, with 14 bases between. Per the germline V gene, CDR1 is MNHNY and CDR2 is SVGAGI (reference sequence). This chain's CDR3 is CASTKTDPNQPQHF. The CDR3 nucleotides are TGTGCCAGCACCAAAACAGACCCGAATCAGCCCCAGCATTTT.

The rearrangement uses TRBV27 and TRBJ1-2; a possible D gene is TRBD1 (5 bases). The CDR3 has 13 residues. Deletions cut 3 bases from V and 3 bases from J, with 8 bases between. The germline V gene has CDR1 MNHEY and CDR2 SMNVEV (reference sequence). This CDR3 reads CASSLGQDYGYTF. The CDR3 DNA reads as TGTGCCAGCAGTTTGGGGCAGGACTATGGCTACACCTTC.

The V and J genes are TRBV4-1 and TRBJ1-2; the D gene is possibly TRBD1 (5 bases). V was trimmed by 0 bases and J by 7 bases, leaving 15 bases between them. Germline V gives CDR1 MGHRA, CDR2 YSYEKL. CDR3 length: 15 residues. CDR3 DNA: TGCGCCAGCAGCCAAGATAGTGGGGCCGTCTTTGGCTACACCTTC. This translates into CASSQDSGAVFGYTF.

This chain uses TRBV28 with TRBJ1-5; D not resolved. The CDR3 runs 13 residues. The V end lost 2 bases, the J end lost 6 bases, and 8 bases lay between the germline ends. Germline-derived CDR1 and CDR2 are MDHEN and SYDVKM. CDR3 loop: CASSLVFGQPQHF. Written as DNA, the CDR3 is TGTGCCAGCAGTTTAGTGTTCGGTCAGCCCCAGCATTTT.

The chain is built from TRBV7-8 and TRBJ1-5; D gene ambiguous. V was trimmed by 1 base and J by 5 bases, leaving 6 bases between them. The CDR3 consists of 13 residues. CDR1 SGHVS and CDR2 FQNEAQ come from the germline V gene. CDR3 bases: TGTGCCAGCAGCTTAGGGGCAGATCAGCCCCAGCATTTT. As protein: CASSLGADQPQHF.

A few counts support this clone. The CDR3 is CASSLTGGYRSYEQYF. The CDR3 DNA is TGTGCCAGCAGCCTCACCGGAGGGTATCGATCCTACGAGCAGTACTTC. The chain couples TRBV7-8 to TRBJ2-7; D is possibly TRBD2 (6 bases). Trimming took off 5 bases at V and 1 base at J, with 18 bases between the two ends. CDR1 SGHVS and CDR2 FQNEAQ come from the germline V gene. The CDR3 has 16 residues.

This chain joins TRBV29-1 and TRBJ2-7; the D gene is possibly TRBD1 (6 bases). Germline loops: CDR1 SQVTM, CDR2 ANQGSEA. The V gene lost 3 bases and the J gene lost 5 bases, with 14 bases spanning the gap. The CDR3 has 13 amino acids. CDR3 in amino acids: CSVDEGVSDEQYF. CDR3 DNA sequence: TGCAGCGTTGATGAGGGGGTGAGTGACGAGCAGTACTTC.

A word on this clone: At one of its ends the junction is not consistent with the germline gene, which may arise from a read error. The V and J genes are TRBV7-9 and TRBJ2-2, with TRBD2 matching 9 bases. The CDR3 length is 16 residues. Germline V CDR1 and CDR2: SEHNR, FQNEAQ (reference sequence). CDR3: CASSLAGAVNTGELFF. CDR3 bases: TGTGCCAGCAGTTTAGCGGGAGCTGTGAACACCGGGGAGCTGTTTTTT.

The chain recombines TRBV30 with TRBJ2-3; possible D gene TRBD1, 6 bases. The germline V and J ends were trimmed by 5 bases and 3 bases, with 15 bases remaining between them. This CDR3 spans 14 amino acids. From germline, CDR1 is GTSNPN and CDR2 SVGIG (reference sequence). In DNA, the CDR3 is TGTGCCTGGTTACAGGGCCCCCTTACAGATACGCAGTATTTT. Translating gives CAWLQGPLTDTQYF.

The CDR3 region has the DNA TGTGCCAGCTCACCACTAGGACTAGCGGGGTCGGCGGACACAGATACGCAGTATTTT. It specifies CASSPLGLAGSADTDTQYF. The gene calls are TRBV18 and TRBJ2-3; 12 bases are a match to TRBD2. This CDR3 is 19 amino acids long. Trimming cost V 1 base and J 2 bases; bases outside gene matches: 10. Per the germline V gene, CDR1 is KGHSH and CDR2 is LQKENI.

This chain joins TRBV25-1 and TRBJ1-4; 8 bases are shared with TRBD1. The trim removed 3 bases at V and 6 bases at J, leaving 6 bases unmatched. In germline, CDR1 is MGHDK, CDR2 SYGVNS. The CDR3 is made up of 15 amino acids. CDR3 coding DNA: TGTGCCAGCAGTGACAGGGGGCGATTCTATGAAAAACTGTTTTTT. This sequence encodes CASSDRGRFYEKLFF.

This clone qualifies as large. The gene calls are TRBV25-1 and TRBJ2-2, with D possibly TRBD1 on 5 matching bases. The CDR3 has 14 residues. Trimming shortened V by 3 bases and J by 3 bases, and 8 bases separated the two germline ends. CDR1 and CDR2 (germline): MGHDK, SYGVNS. CDR3 region: CASSEQGDTGELFF. CDR3 bases: TGTGCCAGCAGTGAGCAAGGGGACACCGGGGAGCTGTTTTTT. Supplemented by reference TRBV25-1 and TRBJ2-2, the full variable domain reads EADIYQTPRYLVIGTGKKITLECSQTMGHDKMYWYQQDPGMELHLIHYSYGVNSTEKGDLSSESTVSRIRTEHFPLTLESARPSHTSQYLCASSEQGDTGELFFGEGSRLTVL.